These 11 T cell receptor beta chains came from one sample sequenced in a study of blood T cell repertoires in COVID-19 (dated by TCRdb to about 2020). Library method: the immunoSEQ multiplex PCR assay. TCRdb obtained this table from immuneACCESS and retained in-frame rearrangements with V and J assigned. These tables miss some clones; where compared with another copy, unresolved V genes account for less than half of the shortfall, and the remainder is unexplained. In all, the sample holds over 85,000 clones, and 88% of those were seen once. The top ten clones comprise roughly 5% of the sample. The sequenced sample consisted of peripheral blood. The receptors originated from a woman of 80 years or more with active COVID-19.

The chain combines TRBV27 with TRBJ2-1, with TRBD2 matching 13 bases. The CDR3 has 14 residues. Germline CDR1 is MNHEY and CDR2 is SMNVEV (reference sequence). V shed 8 bases, J shed 7 bases, and the junction held 5 bases outside the gene matches. CDR3 residues: CASGAGLAGNEQFF. As DNA, the CDR3 is TGTGCCAGCGGGGCGGGACTAGCGGGGAATGAGCAGTTCTTC.

The chain joins TRBV25-1 to TRBJ1-3, with D uncertain. Germline CDR1 is MGHDK and CDR2 is SYGVNS. This CDR3 has 14 amino acids. V was cut by 10 bases and J by 3 bases, with 16 bases left in between. CDR3 sequence (DNA): TGTGCCACCGCTAACGGGATAGATGGAAACACCATATATTTT. Protein sequence: CATANGIDGNTIYF. The full variable domain, in which reference TRBV25-1 and TRBJ1-3 provide the parts outside the CDR3, is EADIYQTPRYLVIGTGKKITLECSQTMGHDKMYWYQQDPGMELHLIHYSYGVNSTEKGDLSSESTVSRIRTEHFPLTLESARPSHTSQYLCATANGIDGNTIYFGEGSWLTVV.

The genes are TRBV7-9 and TRBJ2-1; 10 nucleotides match TRBD2. This CDR3 spans 18 amino acids. Germline CDR1 is SEHNR and CDR2 is FQNEAQ (reference sequence). J was trimmed by 8 bases and V by 2 bases; bases with no gene match: 15. For the CDR3, the DNA is TGTGCCAGCAGCTTATTAGGAGCGGGAGGGACCAGGCTCCATGAGCAGTTCTTC. It specifies CASSLLGAGGTRLHEQFF.

The chain recombines TRBV5-1 with TRBJ1-4; 9 bases agree with TRBD1. The CDR3 is 15 residues long. Germline assignment: CDR1 SGHRS and CDR2 YFSETQ. Trimming took 3 bases from V and 8 from J; bases not matched to a gene: 8. The CDR3 DNA reads as TGCGCCAGCAGCTCTACAGGGGGCGTTGGGGAAAAACTGTTTTTT. Residues: CASSSTGGVGEKLFF.

V is TRBV28 and J is TRBJ2-2; D possibly corresponds to TRBD1 (6 bases). V gave up 6 bases and J gave up 6 bases, with 14 bases separating them. The V gene's germline CDR1 is MDHEN and CDR2 SYDVKM. The length of the CDR3 is 14 residues. The CDR3 here is CASSSSGVAGELFF. Here the CDR3 DNA reads TGTGCCAGCAGCTCGTCAGGGGTAGCCGGGGAGCTGTTTTTT.

J is TRBJ2-4 and V is TRBV18; perhaps TRBD2 as D (6 bases). Germline V gene data show CDR1 as KGHSH and CDR2 as LQKENI. The CDR3 length is 15 residues. Trimming stripped 0 bases from V and 9 bases from J, with 15 bases between. CDR3 region: CASSPPTSRVGIQYF. The CDR3 bases are TGTGCCAGCTCACCACCGACTAGTCGTGTGGGCATTCAGTACTTC. The full variable domain, in which reference TRBV18 and TRBJ2-4 provide the parts outside the CDR3, is NAGVMQNPRHLVRRRGQEARLRCSPMKGHSHVYWYRQLPEEGLKFMVYLQKENIIDESGMPKERFSAEFPKEGPSILRIQQVVRGDSAAYFCASSPPTSRVGIQYFGAGTRLSVL.

This CDR3 is CASRRAPQDSSYEQYF. CDR3 nucleotide sequence: TGTGCCAGCAGACGGGCCCCACAGGACAGCTCCTACGAGCAGTACTTC. This chain connects TRBV5-6 to TRBJ2-7; D might be TRBD1 (6 bases). Germline loops: CDR1 SGHDT, CDR2 YYEEEE. There are 16 residues in the CDR3. The V gene lost 5 bases and the J gene lost 0 bases, with 18 bases spanning the gap.

This chain joins TRBV5-4 and TRBJ1-2, with 8 bases aligning to TRBD1. The CDR3 loop spans 17 amino acids. V dropped 4 bases and J dropped 0; count of bases not matched to a gene: 11. Per germline, CDR1 SGHNT and CDR2 YYREEE (reference sequence). CDR3 in DNA: TGTGCCAGCAGCCCCTCCGGGACAGGATTAGCTAACTATGGCTACACCTTC. This sequence encodes CASSPSGTGLANYGYTF.

The rearrangement uses TRBV3-1 (or the pseudogene TRBV3-2) and TRBJ2-1, with 11 positions matching TRBD2. The CDR3 is 14 residues long. After removal of 2 bases from V and 9 bases from J, the junction contained 3 bases not matched to a gene. Germline CDR1 reads LGHDT; CDR2 reads YNNKEL (reference sequence). The DNA of the CDR3 is TGTGCCAGCAGCCAACTAGCGGGAGGCATTGAGCAGTTCTTC. Residues: CASSQLAGGIEQFF.

The V call is TRBV5-1, the J call TRBJ2-1, with 8 bases that match TRBD2. The CDR3 has 13 residues. V lost 9 bases to trimming and J lost 7 bases; unmatched junction nucleotides: 9. CDR1 is SGHRS, CDR2 YFSETQ, per germline. The CDR3 reads CATRGSGENEQFF. CDR3 coding DNA: TGCGCCACCCGGGGTAGCGGGGAAAATGAGCAGTTCTTC.

This clone occurred a few times. This chain connects TRBV28 to TRBJ2-3; D ambiguous. The germline V gene has CDR1 MDHEN and CDR2 SYDVKM. The CDR3 is made up of 13 amino acids. V shed 5 bases and J shed 2 bases, with 8 bases lying between them. DNA of the CDR3: TGTGCCAGCAGTGAGACAAACACAGATACGCAGTATTTT. Its protein is CASSETNTDTQYF.